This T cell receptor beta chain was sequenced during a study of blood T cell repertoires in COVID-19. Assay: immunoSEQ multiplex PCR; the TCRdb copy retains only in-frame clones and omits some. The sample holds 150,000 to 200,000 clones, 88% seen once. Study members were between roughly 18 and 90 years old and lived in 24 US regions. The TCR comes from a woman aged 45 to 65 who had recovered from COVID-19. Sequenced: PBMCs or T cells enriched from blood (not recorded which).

The DNA for the CDR3 is TGTGCCAGCAGCACAGTAGGGGGTGCGACGCAGTATTTT. It specifies CASSTVGGATQYF. The J gene is TRBJ2-3, the V gene TRBV3-1 (or the pseudogene TRBV3-2); D may be TRBD1 (6 bases). CDR1 and CDR2 from the germline V gene are LGHDT and YNNKEL (reference sequence). This CDR3 region has 13 residues. V was shortened by 5 bases and J by 9 bases, with 15 bases between the two germline ends.